The clone carrying this T cell receptor beta chain has more than one count but fewer than ten. Antigen: not known. The CDR3 sequence is 19 residues long. V lost 3 bases and J lost 2; bases outside the gene matches: 16. Germline V lookup: CDR1 WSHSY, CDR2 SAAADI. TCRdb called the RT-PCR reads again in MiXCR, with one record for every CDR3 protein. The sample records more than 450,000 distinct CDR3 sequences, about 10% being singletons. The entry originates in a study of response to subunit inactivated influenza vaccine. Study-level points and caveats: Only a handful of new T cells, the authors suggested, are recruited with each seasonal influenza vaccination.

This material consisted of PBMCs from blood, taken on the day of vaccination. The rearrangement links TRBV10-2 to TRBJ2-5; 9 nucleotides line up with TRBD2. This TCR derives from a man aged 45-65 years who received an inactivated influenza vaccine. The CDR3 here is CASSDMSRLAGPDQETQYF. Here the CDR3 DNA reads TGCGCCAGCAGTGACATGTCACGTCTAGCGGGGCCCGATCAAGAGACCCAGTACTTC.